What follows are 18 T cell receptor beta chains derived from one specimen sequenced in a study of blood T cell repertoires in COVID-19. Data came from immunoSEQ multiplex PCR; TCRdb stores just in-frame clones and leaves some out. Of roughly 43,000 clones detected, 80% to 90% appear once; the ten largest clones hold over 10%. The sequencing input was peripheral blood. The source is a woman in her 70s in a cohort sampled during active COVID-19.

The chain employs TRBV21-1 and TRBJ2-7; the table's D call TRBD1 went unverified against the DNA. TRBV21-1 is shown as a pseudogene. This CDR3 contains 16 residues. CDR3 coding DNA: TGTGCCAGCAGCAAACCGCGGGCCAGGGGCCTTTACGAGCAGTACTTC. Encoded protein: CASSKPRARGLYEQYF.

This sequence joins TRBV5-1 and TRBJ2-7, with 10 nucleotides matching TRBD2. V shed 0 bases and J 5 bases; nucleotides not matched to a gene: 5. The CDR3 totals 15 residues. Germline V gene lookup returns CDR1 SGHRS and CDR2 YFSETQ. The CDR3 reads CASSLDLAGVNEQYF. As DNA, the CDR3 is TGCGCCAGCAGCTTGGACCTAGCGGGAGTAAACGAGCAGTACTTC.

The J gene is TRBJ2-1, the V gene TRBV28; 7 positions match TRBD1. The V and J ends lost 4 bases and 2 bases, in that order; junction bases with no gene match: 8. Germline-derived CDR1 and CDR2 are MDHEN and SYDVKM. There are 16 residues in the CDR3. CDR3 coding DNA: TGTGCCAGCAGTTCCCCCGGGACAGATACCTACAATGAGCAGTTCTTC. Amino acids: CASSSPGTDTYNEQFF.

This clone has just a few counts. V usage is TRBV28 and J usage is TRBJ1-4, with 10 bases aligning to TRBD1. The CDR3 is 14 amino acids. Trimming removed 5 bases from V and 8 bases from J; junction bases left unmatched: 5. CDR1 MDHEN and CDR2 SYDVKM come from the germline V gene. This CDR3 reads CASSRGQGREKLFF. In DNA, the CDR3 is TGTGCCAGCAGTCGGGGACAGGGGAGGGAAAAACTGTTTTTT.

This rearrangement joins TRBV5-1 to TRBJ2-3, with 12 bases that match TRBD2. The V segment lost 4 bases and the J segment 2 bases; nucleotides outside the gene matches: 5. There are 16 residues in the CDR3. Germline loops: CDR1 SGHRS, CDR2 YFSETQ. CDR3 nucleotides: TGCGCCAGCAGCGAGGGACTAGCGGGTACCACAGATACGCAGTATTTT. Translated, it gives CASSEGLAGTTDTQYF.

This chain's CDR3 is CASGRLAGGETQYF. The CDR3 coding sequence is TGTGCCAGCGGCCGACTAGCGGGAGGAGAGACCCAGTACTTC. This chain joins TRBV2 and TRBJ2-5; 13 positions agree with TRBD2. The CDR3 sequence is 14 residues long. The germline CDR1 and CDR2 sequences are SNHLY and FYNNEI. J was trimmed by 4 bases and V by 8 bases; bases with no gene match: 4. The whole variable domain, remainder taken from reference TRBV2 and TRBJ2-5, is EPEVTQTPSHQVTQMGQEVILRCVPISNHLYFYWYRQILGQKVEFLVSFYNNEISEKSEIFDDQFSVERPDGSNFTLKIRSTKLEDSAMYFCASGRLAGGETQYFGPGTRLLVL.

V usage is TRBV29-1 and J usage is TRBJ1-2, with 7 bases that match TRBD1. Germline loops: CDR1 SQVTM, CDR2 ANQGSEA. J gave up 0 bases and V 1 base, and 11 bases lay outside the gene matches. The CDR3 extends over 17 amino acids. CDR3 DNA sequence: TGCAGCGTTGAAGGAGCGACAGGGATCGGACCTAACTATGGCTACACCTTC. Its protein is CSVEGATGIGPNYGYTF.

The rearrangement joins TRBV5-1 to TRBJ2-2; D might be TRBD2 (6 bases). Germline V gene lookup returns CDR1 SGHRS and CDR2 YFSETQ. V lost 4 bases and J lost 6, with 22 bases in between. The CDR3 consists of 17 residues. CDR3 region: CASSPGAAEIRSGELFF. DNA for the CDR3: TGCGCCAGCAGCCCGGGAGCAGCGGAGATACGATCCGGGGAGCTGTTTTTT.

The V and J genes are TRBV6-5 and TRBJ1-5; the match to TRBD1 covers 8 bases. Germline V gene data show CDR1 as MNHEY and CDR2 as SVGAGI. This CDR3 region has 14 residues. V was clipped by 6 bases and J by 5 bases; unmatched bases: 6. This CDR3 reads CASSLGQGDQPQHF. For the CDR3, the DNA is TGTGCCAGCAGCTTAGGACAGGGCGATCAGCCCCAGCATTTT.

The V call is TRBV4-2, the J call TRBJ2-2; 14 nucleotides match TRBD2. Germline values: CDR1 LGHNA, CDR2 YNFKEQ. The CDR3 runs 17 residues. After removal of 4 bases from V and 5 bases from J, the junction contained 6 bases not matched to a gene. CDR3 DNA sequence: TGTGCCAGCAGCCCGACTAGCGGGAGGGTACGGACCGGGGAGCTGTTTTTT. Protein: CASSPTSGRVRTGELFF.

The rearrangement links TRBV9 to TRBJ1-2, with D tentatively TRBD1 (5 bases). The CDR3 is made up of 15 amino acids. Germline CDR1 SGDLS, CDR2 YYNGEE. Trimming stripped 3 bases from V and 4 bases from J, with 16 bases between. Written as DNA, the CDR3 is TGTGCCAGCAGCGCCGAAGGAAGGGGCGGCTATGGCTACACCTTC. Protein sequence: CASSAEGRGGYGYTF.

The rearrangement links TRBV28 to TRBJ1-4; D possibly corresponds to TRBD1 (5 bases). This CDR3 region has 13 residues. V was pared by 6 bases and J by 4 bases, with 9 bases between. The germline CDR1 and CDR2 sequences are MDHEN and SYDVKM. CDR3: CASSLGGNEKLFF. For the CDR3, the DNA is TGTGCCAGCAGCCTGGGGGGTAATGAAAAACTGTTTTTT.

The CDR3 DNA reads TGCAGCGTTGAAGTAATCCCTTCCTACGAGCAGTACTTC. Translating gives CSVEVIPSYEQYF. This chain links TRBV29-1 with TRBJ2-7; no clear D gene. CDR1 is SQVTM and CDR2 is ANQGSEA in the germline V gene. The CDR3 consists of 13 residues. Trimming took off 1 base at V and 1 base at J, with 8 bases between the two ends.

This sequence joins TRBV28 and TRBJ2-7, with 11 bases aligning to TRBD2. Trimming cost V 7 bases and J 2 bases; bases outside gene matches: 7. This CDR3 region has 15 residues. CDR1 is MDHEN and CDR2 is SYDVKM in the germline V gene. In DNA form, the CDR3 reads TGTGCCAGCACCGTAGCGGGAGGGCCTCCCTACGAGCAGTACTTC. Translating it yields CASTVAGGPPYEQYF.

J is TRBJ2-1 and V is TRBV5-1; D remains unclear. Trimming shortened V by 0 bases and J by 6 bases, and 7 bases separated the two germline ends. The CDR3 has 13 amino acids. Germline V CDR1 and CDR2: SGHRS, YFSETQ. The CDR3 DNA is TGCGCCAGCAGCTTGGGTACGGGCAATGAGCAGTTCTTC. Encoded protein: CASSLGTGNEQFF.

The chain is built from TRBV7-3 and TRBJ1-1; D gene uncertain. Trimming cost V 4 bases and J 1 base, with 13 bases left between them. The CDR3 contains 15 residues. Germline assignment: CDR1 SGHTA and CDR2 FQGTGA. The chain's CDR3 is CASSSDSLRNTEAFF. The CDR3 nucleotides are TGTGCCAGCAGCTCGGACTCCCTAAGGAACACTGAAGCTTTCTTT.

J is TRBJ2-5 and V is TRBV20-1; 7 positions agree with TRBD2. The CDR3 totals 14 residues. Germline V gives CDR1 DFQATT, CDR2 SNEGSKA (reference sequence). Trimming at V came to 3 bases and at J to 5 bases, leaving 9 bases not matched to a gene. The CDR3 DNA is TGCAGTGCTAGTTCTAGCGGCGTAGGGGAGACCCAGTACTTC. Encoded protein: CSASSSGVGETQYF.

The V call is TRBV4-3, the J call TRBJ2-2, with 7 positions matching TRBD2. Germline-derived CDR1 and CDR2 are LGHNA and YSLEER. The CDR3 covers 16 residues. The J segment lost 5 bases and the V segment lost 2 bases, leaving 8 bases of the junction unmatched. In nucleotides, the CDR3 is TGCGCCAGCAGCCAACGGCGGGAGATTGAGACCGGGGAGCTGTTTTTT. Its translation: CASSQRREIETGELFF.